This T cell receptor (beta chain) was captured in a study of CD8+ T cells in alopecia areata. Study details: Tofacitinib was taken orally by treated patients, and the dose was 5 to 10 mg twice daily.

Study-wide results and caveats: Relative to normal scalp, lesional scalp, especially alopecia totalis/universalis, showed higher clonality.

RNA extraction was followed by reverse transcription into cDNA, which acted as the sequencing template. Clones were sequenced by immunoSEQ multiplex PCR, and TCRdb holds only the in-frame ones, with some missing. The table records 200,000 to 250,000 clones, 64% of them present only once. Regarding treatment: oral pan-JAK inhibitor, 5-10 mg twice daily. Researchers gathered lesional scalp punch biopsies and peripheral blood from patients with alopecia areata. With regard to this clone: Its antigen remains unknown.

The V end lost 4 bases, the J end lost 0 bases, and 30 bases lay between the germline ends. The CDR3 runs 22 residues. This chain connects TRBV23-1 to TRBJ1-4; TRBD1 is a possible D gene (5 bases). TRBV23-1 is an ORF; its function is uncertain. The sequence was obtained from a human donor with alopecia areata. The sample here was CD4+ T cells sorted from blood, taken at week 4, from a patient treated with tofacitinib. Here the CDR3 reads CASSLQGATIENLVATNEKLFF. The CDR3 bases are TGCGCCAGCAGTCTTCAGGGAGCCACTATAGAGAATTTAGTTGCAACTAATGAAAAACTGTTTTTT.